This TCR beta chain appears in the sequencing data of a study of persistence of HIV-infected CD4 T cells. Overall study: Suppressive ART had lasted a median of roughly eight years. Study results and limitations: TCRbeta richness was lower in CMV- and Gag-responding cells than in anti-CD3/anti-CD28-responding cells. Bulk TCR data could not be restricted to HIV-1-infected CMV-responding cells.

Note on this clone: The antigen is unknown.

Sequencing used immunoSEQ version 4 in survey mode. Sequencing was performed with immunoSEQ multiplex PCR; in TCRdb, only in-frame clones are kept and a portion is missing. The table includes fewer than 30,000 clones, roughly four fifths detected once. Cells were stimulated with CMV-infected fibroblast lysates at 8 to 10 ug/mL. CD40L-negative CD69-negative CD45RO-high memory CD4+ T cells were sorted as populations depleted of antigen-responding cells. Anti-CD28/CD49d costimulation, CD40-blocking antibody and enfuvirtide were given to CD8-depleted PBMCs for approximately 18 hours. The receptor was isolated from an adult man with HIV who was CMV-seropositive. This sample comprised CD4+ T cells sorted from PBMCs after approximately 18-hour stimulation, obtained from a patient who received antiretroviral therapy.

For the CDR3, the DNA is TGTGCCAGCAGCTTAGAGCCTCTAGCGGGGGGCCTGGGGGAGCAGTACTTC. Translated, it gives CASSLEPLAGGLGEQYF. V is TRBV13 and J is TRBJ2-7, with 11 bases matching TRBD2. The CDR3 consists of 17 residues. Trimming removed 1 base from V and 7 bases from J; junction bases left unmatched: 12. Germline CDR1 PRHDT, CDR2 FYEKMQ (reference sequence).